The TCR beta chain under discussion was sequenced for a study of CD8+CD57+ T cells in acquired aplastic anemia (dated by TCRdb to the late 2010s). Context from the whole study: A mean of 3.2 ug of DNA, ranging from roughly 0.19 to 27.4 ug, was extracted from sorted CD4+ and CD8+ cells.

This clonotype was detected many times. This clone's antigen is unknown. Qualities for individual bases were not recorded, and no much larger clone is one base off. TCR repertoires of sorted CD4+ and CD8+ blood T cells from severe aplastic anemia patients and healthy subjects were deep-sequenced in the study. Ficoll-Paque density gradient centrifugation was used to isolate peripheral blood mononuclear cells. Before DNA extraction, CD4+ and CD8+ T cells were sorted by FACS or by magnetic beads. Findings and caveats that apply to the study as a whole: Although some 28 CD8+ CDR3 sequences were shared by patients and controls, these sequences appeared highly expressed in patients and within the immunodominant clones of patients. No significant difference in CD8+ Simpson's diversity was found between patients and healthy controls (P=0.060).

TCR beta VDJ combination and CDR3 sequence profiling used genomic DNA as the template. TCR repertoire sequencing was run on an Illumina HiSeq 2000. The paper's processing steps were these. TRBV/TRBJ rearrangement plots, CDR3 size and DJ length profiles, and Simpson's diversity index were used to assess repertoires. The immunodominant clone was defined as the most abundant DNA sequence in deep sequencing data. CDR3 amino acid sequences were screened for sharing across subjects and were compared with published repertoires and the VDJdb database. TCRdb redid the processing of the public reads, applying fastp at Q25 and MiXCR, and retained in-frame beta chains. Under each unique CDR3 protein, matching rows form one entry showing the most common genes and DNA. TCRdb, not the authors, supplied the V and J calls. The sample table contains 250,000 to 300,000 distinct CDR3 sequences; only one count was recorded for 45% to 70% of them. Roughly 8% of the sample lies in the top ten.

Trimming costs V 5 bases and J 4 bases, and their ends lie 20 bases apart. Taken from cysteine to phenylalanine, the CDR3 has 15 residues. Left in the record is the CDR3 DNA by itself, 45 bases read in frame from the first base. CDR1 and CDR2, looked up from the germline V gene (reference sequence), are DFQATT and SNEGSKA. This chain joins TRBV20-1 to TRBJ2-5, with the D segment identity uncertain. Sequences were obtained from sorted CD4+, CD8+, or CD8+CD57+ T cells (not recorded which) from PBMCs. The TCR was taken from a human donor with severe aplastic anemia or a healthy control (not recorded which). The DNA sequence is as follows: TGCAGTGCTGCAGAGCACCCCAGAGTGGCAGAGACCCAGTACTTC. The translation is CSAAEHPRVAETQYF.